These 17 T cell receptor beta chains share one sample of origin, sequenced in a study of cytomegalovirus exposure and HLA in healthy donors. PCR employed 60 Vbeta and 13 Jbeta primers. TCRdb's copy holds only in-frame clones and misses some; the assay was immunoSEQ multiplex PCR. Of 180,000 or so clones in the sample, roughly a tenth were seen once. Sequenced sample: PBMCs. These receptors were collected from a woman in her 30s in good health and CMV-seropositive.

The chain carries TRBV29-1 and TRBJ2-3; TRBD2 aligns across 13 bases. CDR1 SQVTM and CDR2 ANQGSEA come from the germline V gene. The CDR3 extends over 15 amino acids. V dropped 6 bases and J dropped 4; count of bases not matched to a gene: 7. The CDR3: CSVWTSGRGADTQYF. As DNA, the CDR3 is TGCAGCGTGTGGACTAGCGGGAGAGGCGCAGATACGCAGTATTTT.

This clone was detected only a few times. This chain connects TRBV25-1 to TRBJ2-3; TRBD2 might be the D (6 bases). CDR3 length: 16 residues. CDR1 and CDR2 from the germline V gene are MGHDK and SYGVNS. Deletions cut 10 bases from V and 0 bases from J, with 20 bases between. The CDR3 loop is CANPSYRGRSTDTQYF. The CDR3 coding sequence is TGTGCCAACCCAAGCTATCGGGGGAGAAGCACAGATACGCAGTATTTT.

The V call is TRBV25-1, the J call TRBJ2-5; D might be TRBD2 (5 bases). The germline V gene encodes CDR1 MGHDK and CDR2 SYGVNS. The CDR3 runs 13 residues. V was trimmed by 1 base and J by 5 bases, leaving 8 bases between them. The CDR3 DNA reads TGTGCCAGCAGTGAATGGACTGTCGAGACCCAGTACTTC. Amino acid sequence: CASSEWTVETQYF.

This chain joins TRBV6-1 and TRBJ2-2, with 11 bases fitting TRBD2. The CDR3 extends over 18 amino acids. Looked up from germline, CDR1 is MNHNS and CDR2 is SASEGT. Trimming took 1 base from V and 7 from J; bases not matched to a gene: 11. This CDR3 is CASSEEDLLAGAGGELFF. The CDR3, as DNA: TGTGCCAGCAGTGAAGAGGATTTACTAGCGGGAGCGGGCGGGGAGCTGTTTTTT.

This clone has more than one count but fewer than ten. The J gene is TRBJ2-1, the V gene TRBV6-1, with TRBD2 identical over 9 bases. The CDR3 covers 18 residues. Trimming cost V 1 base and J 8 bases; bases outside gene matches: 15. The germline V gene has CDR1 MNHNS and CDR2 SASEGT. The CDR3 coding sequence is TGTGCCAGCAGTGAAGGTTGGAGCGGGAGGATGAGTAGGGATGAGCAGTTCTTC. Translation gives CASSEGWSGRMSRDEQFF.

The sample holds a few counts of this clone. This sample also contains other DNA sequences that code for the same CDR3. V and J are TRBV6-5 and TRBJ1-5; perhaps TRBD1 as D (5 bases). Germline V lookup: CDR1 MNHEY, CDR2 SVGAGI. Deletions cut 6 bases from V and 5 bases from J, with 17 bases between. The CDR3 runs 15 residues. The CDR3 protein is CASSSGLSGDQPQHF. In DNA, the CDR3 is TGTGCCAGCAGCTCGGGACTTTCGGGGGATCAGCCCCAGCATTTT.

This clone has only a few counts. The CDR3 nucleotides read TGTGCCAGGAAGGACAGGCGTAACGGCTACACCTTC. Translated, it gives CARKDRRNGYTF. The chain uses TRBV19 and TRBJ1-2, with 7 bases that match TRBD1. The ends lost 9 bases at V and 8 bases at J; junction bases unmatched: 9. This CDR3 contains 12 residues. Germline CDR1 is LNHDA and CDR2 is SQIVND (reference sequence).

This clone was recorded a few times. This chain connects TRBV6-6 to TRBJ2-3, with D tentatively TRBD2 (6 bases). The V gene's germline CDR1 is MNHNY and CDR2 SVGAGI (reference sequence). V shed 5 bases and J shed 4 bases, with 16 bases lying between them. CDR3 length equals 15 residues. CDR3 in amino acids: CASSERRGSPDTQYF. The CDR3 nucleotides read TGTGCCAGCAGTGAGAGGAGGGGTTCTCCAGATACGCAGTATTTT.

This clone was observed a few times. This chain links TRBV2 with TRBJ1-4; no firm D call. CDR1 SNHLY and CDR2 FYNNEI come from the germline V gene. Trimming pared 7 bases from V and 3 bases from J, leaving 12 bases between. The CDR3 is 14 amino acids. In nucleotides, the CDR3 is TGTGCCAGCAAGGCAGGCCAGGCTAATGAAAAACTGTTTTTT. Translation: CASKAGQANEKLFF.

The gene calls are TRBV30 and TRBJ2-7; 8 bases line up with TRBD1. This CDR3 has 16 amino acids. CDR1 GTSNPN and CDR2 SVGIG come from the germline V gene (reference sequence). Unmatched junction bases numbered 13, after V lost 2 bases and J lost 4 bases. DNA of the CDR3: TGTGCCTGGAGTAAGACTCGGACAGGGCAGACGTACGAGCAGTACTTC. Its protein product is CAWSKTRTGQTYEQYF.

V and J are TRBV19 and TRBJ2-1; D possibly corresponds to TRBD2 (5 bases). Germline CDR1 and CDR2: LNHDA and SQIVND (reference sequence). Trimming left V 9 bases short and J 0 bases short, with 15 bases between. The CDR3 runs 15 residues. Written as DNA, the CDR3 is TGTGCCAGCCTTGAACGGAGGAGCTCCTACAATGAGCAGTTCTTC. Its translation is CASLERRSSYNEQFF. Looking up the rest from reference TRBV19 and TRBJ2-1 gives the full variable domain: DGGITQSPKYLFRKEGQNVTLSCEQNLNHDAMYWYRQDPGQGLRLIYYSQIVNDFQKGDIAEGYSVSREKKESFPLTVTSAQKNPTAFYLCASLERRSSYNEQFFGPGTRLTVL.

This clone has more than one count but fewer than ten. V and J are TRBV7-2 and TRBJ1-5; D perhaps matches TRBD1 (6 bases). V gave up 5 bases and J gave up 0 bases, with 17 bases separating them. Germline V gene lookup returns CDR1 SGHTA and CDR2 FQGNSA. The CDR3 totals 17 residues. The CDR3 DNA reads TGTGCCAGCAGCCCGGGTCAGGGGTTCTCTAGCAATCAGCCCCAGCATTTT. Its translation: CASSPGQGFSSNQPQHF.

This clone turned up a few times. The gene calls are TRBV30 and TRBJ1-2; D is unresolved. The germline gives CDR1 GTSNPN, CDR2 SVGIG (reference sequence). The CDR3 spans 14 residues. V lost 5 bases to trimming and J lost 5 bases, with 18 bases between them. The CDR3 reads CAWVLAGLRYGYTF. CDR3 sequence (DNA): TGTGCCTGGGTATTAGCGGGGTTACGTTATGGCTACACCTTC.

The V call is TRBV29-1, the J call TRBJ2-6; D may be TRBD1 (5 bases). Trimming pared 1 base from V and 3 bases from J, leaving 7 bases between. This CDR3 comprises 14 residues. Germline V gives CDR1 SQVTM, CDR2 ANQGSEA. For the CDR3, the DNA is TGCAGCGTTGAAGGGGGCGGTGGGGCCAACGTCCTGACTTTC. Protein sequence: CSVEGGGGANVLTF. The full variable domain, its missing parts supplied by reference TRBV29-1 and TRBJ2-6, is SAVISQKPSRDICQRGTSLTIQCQVDSQVTMMFWYRQQPGQSLTLIATANQGSEATYESGFVIDKFPISRPNLTFSTLTVSNMSPEDSSIYLCSVEGGGGANVLTFGAGSRLTVL.

The J gene is TRBJ2-3, the V gene TRBV10-3, with 8 bases lining up with TRBD1. The CDR3 totals 14 residues. Per the germline V gene, CDR1 is ENHRY and CDR2 is SYGVKD. With 8 bases clipped from V and 2 bases from J, the junction kept 6 bases outside the gene matches. As DNA, the CDR3 is TGTGCCATCTCTAGCAGGGGGCTCACAGATACGCAGTATTTT. Its protein product is CAISSRGLTDTQYF.

This sequence joins TRBV5-1 and TRBJ2-7; 7 nucleotides line up with TRBD2. The CDR3 totals 14 residues. V shed 1 base and J 6 bases; nucleotides not matched to a gene: 7. Germline V gives CDR1 SGHRS, CDR2 YFSETQ. The chain's CDR3 is CASSLTAGPLEQYF. The CDR3 coding sequence is TGCGCCAGCAGCTTGACAGCGGGGCCCCTCGAGCAGTACTTC. Complete variable domain (other parts from reference TRBV5-1 and TRBJ2-7): KAGVTQTPRYLIKTRGQQVTLSCSPISGHRSVSWYQQTPGQGLQFLFEYFSETQRNKGNFPGRFSGRQFSNSRSEMNVSTLELGDSALYLCASSLTAGPLEQYFGPGTRLTVT.

Only a few counts were recorded for this clone. The same CDR3 can be traced to other DNA sequences in this sample. The CDR3: CASSPTSGGDNEQFF. The CDR3, as DNA: TGTGCCAGCAGCCCCACTAGCGGGGGAGACAATGAGCAGTTCTTC. The chain recombines TRBV5-4 with TRBJ2-1, with 11 positions matching TRBD2. The germline V gene has CDR1 SGHNT and CDR2 YYREEE (reference sequence). Germline trimming cut 4 bases from V and 5 bases from J; bases unmatched to any gene: 5. The CDR3 is 15 residues long.